Reported below is one TCR beta chain. This sample was included in a study of blood T cell repertoires in COVID-19. Clones were read by immunoSEQ multiplex PCR, and TCRdb kept only the in-frame ones, dropping some. The sample lists hundreds of thousands of clones; approximately 89% were seen once. Between the trimmed V and J ends, which lost 5 bases and 2 bases, there was a span of 13 bases. This CDR3 has 14 amino acids. From germline, CDR1 is MDHEN and CDR2 SYDVKM. The chain joins TRBV28 to TRBJ2-7, with D possibly being TRBD1 (6 bases). The material sequenced was peripheral blood. The receptor was isolated from a woman younger than 45 who had recovered from COVID-19. The CDR3 DNA follows: TGTGCCAGCAGTCAACCGGACAGCCCCTACGAGCAGTACTTC. It codes for CASSQPDSPYEQYF.